The clone carrying this T cell receptor beta chain appeared once. Per germline, CDR1 LNHDA and CDR2 SQIVND (reference sequence). V gave up 4 bases and J gave up 0 bases; unmatched junction bases: 0. The CDR3 totals 14 residues. Per the original data handling: Scientists estimated how many nucleated cells there were by amplifying reference gene primers. Generated by immunoSEQ multiplex PCR, the TCRdb table keeps only in-frame clones and is missing some. D and trimming were read from the DNA, whereas the V and J calls and clone size are those reported in that table. Among fewer than 500,000 clones listed, approximately 80% were seen once. These data come from a study of blood T cell repertoires in COVID-19. Overall study: COVID-19 samples, acute and convalescent, were from the United States, Italy and Spain.

The chain links TRBV19 to TRBJ2-1, with 7 positions matching TRBD1. This clonotype was obtained from a human donor with acute or convalescent COVID-19. The donor label of this sample is uncertain. The sample comprised peripheral blood. The CDR3: CASSRQGSYNEQFF. DNA of the CDR3: TGTGCCAGTAGTAGACAGGGCTCCTACAATGAGCAGTTCTTC.